This TCR beta chain originates from a study of cytomegalovirus exposure and HLA in healthy donors. Study-wide findings and caveats: Most TCR beta V segments were productive about 87% or about 30% of the time in an earlier analysis. The authors considered a cluster of highly shared sequence variants likely to be a sequencing artifact. One variant, a missense change in DCLRE1C, was linked in a later analysis to TCR beta V- and J-gene trimming.

Amplification used 60 Vbeta primers and 13 Jbeta primers. Sequenced by immunoSEQ multiplex PCR; TCRdb stores in-frame clones only, minus some. The top ten hold over 1.5% of the sample, which has 120,000 to 150,000 clones, around 10% seen once. The CDR3 runs to 16 residues. CDR1 is SGHRS and CDR2 is YFSETQ in the germline V gene. The V and J ends lost 0 bases and 3 bases, in that order; junction bases with no gene match: 9. In its sample, this clone was seen a few times. Its target is not known. Input material: PBMCs. This receptor was taken from a male donor in good health and CMV-seronegative. This sequence joins TRBV5-1 and TRBJ2-7; TRBD1 agrees at 7 bases. CDR3 residues: CASSLEDRSSLYEQYF. CDR3 bases: TGCGCCAGCAGCTTGGAGGACAGGTCATCCCTCTACGAGCAGTACTTC. The full variable domain, rest sourced from reference TRBV5-1 and TRBJ2-7, is KAGVTQTPRYLIKTRGQQVTLSCSPISGHRSVSWYQQTPGQGLQFLFEYFSETQRNKGNFPGRFSGRQFSNSRSEMNVSTLELGDSALYLCASSLEDRSSLYEQYFGPGTRLTVT.